The 29 T cell receptor beta chains reported below all come from one sample, sequenced in a study of blood T cell repertoires in COVID-19. Some clones are missing from TCRdb's copy, which holds only in-frame ones; the method was immunoSEQ multiplex PCR. The sample lists approximately 170,000 clones; about 85% were seen once. The source material was peripheral blood. These receptors all stem from a man aged 80 or over with COVID-19, enrolled during active disease.

CDR3 sequence (DNA): TGTGCCAGCAGTGGGGAGGGACACAATCAGCCCCAGCATTTT. Its protein product is CASSGEGHNQPQHF. The chain combines TRBV2 with TRBJ1-5, with D perhaps matching TRBD1 (6 bases). V was clipped by 4 bases and J by 3 bases, with 10 bases between them. This CDR3 is 14 amino acids long. Germline loops: CDR1 SNHLY, CDR2 FYNNEI.

CDR3 sequence reads: CASSGGLNTGELFF. The DNA of the CDR3 is TGTGCATCTAGCGGGGGCCTAAACACCGGGGAGCTGTTTTTT. The chain joins TRBV28 to TRBJ2-2; 10 bases line up with TRBD2. CDR3 length equals 14 residues. The germline gives CDR1 MDHEN, CDR2 SYDVKM. Combining the CDR3 with reference TRBV28 and TRBJ2-2 gives the whole variable domain DVKVTQSSRYLVKRTGEKVFLECVQDMDHENMFWYRQDPGLGLRLIYFSYDVKMKEKGDIPEGYSVSREKKERFSLILESASTNQTSMYLCASSGGLNTGELFFGEGSRLTVL.

The chain recombines TRBV4-1 with TRBJ2-3; weak D call: TRBD1 (5 bases). This CDR3 contains 13 residues. Germline V gives CDR1 MGHRA, CDR2 YSYEKL. V was pared by 0 bases and J by 9 bases, with 10 bases between. DNA for the CDR3: TGCGCCAGCAGCCAAGATCGTAGGGGAACGCAGTATTTT. This sequence encodes CASSQDRRGTQYF.

The rearrangement joins TRBV3-1 (or the pseudogene TRBV3-2) to TRBJ1-3; D is possibly TRBD1 (5 bases). Germline-derived CDR1 and CDR2 are LGHDT and YNNKEL (reference sequence). Trimming cost V 0 bases and J 4 bases, with 13 bases left between them. The CDR3 has 16 amino acids. The CDR3 DNA is TGTGCCAGCAGCCAAGATCAGGGTTTTTTGGGAAACACCATATATTTT. Residues: CASSQDQGFLGNTIYF.

This clone was seen only once. The V gene is TRBV14, the J gene TRBJ2-5; tentative D call: TRBD2 (6 bases). Germline lookup yields CDR1 SGHDN and CDR2 FVKESK. Trimming left V 1 base short and J 5 bases short, with 11 bases between. This CDR3 has 14 amino acids. This chain's CDR3 is CASSQAGRSETQYF. The CDR3 coding sequence is TGTGCCAGCAGCCAAGCCGGGAGATCCGAGACCCAGTACTTC.

The DNA for the CDR3 is TGCGCCAGCAGCTTGGTAGCGGGGGGGTCAACGTACAATGAGCAGTTCTTC. Residues: CASSLVAGGSTYNEQFF. The genes are TRBV5-1 and TRBJ2-1, with 11 nucleotides matching TRBD2. From germline, CDR1 is SGHRS and CDR2 YFSETQ. Trimming cost V 0 bases and J 4 bases; bases outside gene matches: 6. The CDR3 has 17 residues.

The chain is built from TRBV18 and TRBJ1-1; maybe TRBD1 (6 bases). V lost 4 bases and J 2 bases, leaving 14 bases between the germline ends. From germline, CDR1 is KGHSH and CDR2 LQKENI. This CDR3 has 15 amino acids. CDR3 DNA sequence: TGTGCCAGCTCACGTTCCGGGACACGTAACACTGAAGCTTTCTTT. Amino acid sequence: CASSRSGTRNTEAFF. The full variable domain, with the rest looked up from reference TRBV18 and TRBJ1-1, is NAGVMQNPRHLVRRRGQEARLRCSPMKGHSHVYWYRQLPEEGLKFMVYLQKENIIDESGMPKERFSAEFPKEGPSILRIQQVVRGDSAAYFCASSRSGTRNTEAFFGQGTRLTVV.

The rearrangement joins TRBV7-8 to TRBJ1-5; 7 bases match TRBD1. CDR1 is SGHVS, CDR2 FQNEAQ, per germline. J lost 4 bases, V lost 3 bases, and 3 bases had no gene match. The CDR3 spans 14 residues. The CDR3 loop reads CASSLTGLNQPQHF. CDR3 sequence (DNA): TGTGCCAGCAGCTTGACAGGGCTGAATCAGCCCCAGCATTTT.

This clone is a singleton in its sample. V is TRBV19 and J is TRBJ2-3, with D possibly TRBD1 on 6 matching bases. Germline-derived CDR1 and CDR2 are LNHDA and SQIVND (reference sequence). CDR3 length: 15 residues. V was shortened by 1 base and J by 4 bases, with 12 bases between the two germline ends. The CDR3 region is CASSIVQGLADTQYF. CDR3 nucleotide sequence: TGTGCCAGTAGTATAGTTCAGGGGTTGGCAGATACGCAGTATTTT. The full variable domain, completed using reference TRBV19 and TRBJ2-3, is DGGITQSPKYLFRKEGQNVTLSCEQNLNHDAMYWYRQDPGQGLRLIYYSQIVNDFQKGDIAEGYSVSREKKESFPLTVTSAQKNPTAFYLCASSIVQGLADTQYFGPGTRLTVL.

The chain couples TRBV7-2 to TRBJ1-3, with D maybe TRBD1 (5 bases). Germline V lookup: CDR1 SGHTA, CDR2 FQGNSA. The CDR3 consists of 14 residues. Trimming removed 1 base from V and 4 bases from J, with 8 bases in between. CDR3: CASSLVGGGNTIYF. The CDR3 DNA is TGTGCCAGCAGCTTAGTGGGGGGAGGAAACACCATATATTTT.

This clone has a single count. The chain uses TRBV10-3 and TRBJ1-1; TRBD1 aligns across 9 bases. J lost 0 bases, V lost 4 bases, and 3 bases had no gene match. Germline values: CDR1 ENHRY, CDR2 SYGVKD. The CDR3 spans 15 residues. This CDR3 reads CAISGGQGMNTEAFF. DNA for the CDR3: TGTGCCATCAGTGGGGGACAGGGTATGAACACTGAAGCTTTCTTT.

The chain is built from TRBV24-1 and TRBJ2-1; TRBD2 matches 11 bases. Germline V CDR1 and CDR2: KGHDR, SFDVKD. The V gene end was trimmed by 0 bases and the J gene end by 3 bases; junction bases not matched to a gene: 0. This CDR3 is 16 amino acids long. The CDR3 DNA sequence: TGTGCCACCAGTGATTTGGGGACTAGCGGCTACAATGAGCAGTTCTTC. Protein product: CATSDLGTSGYNEQFF.

The chain recombines TRBV3-1 (or the pseudogene TRBV3-2) with TRBJ2-1; a possible D gene is TRBD2 (6 bases). In germline, CDR1 is LGHDT, CDR2 YNNKEL (reference sequence). The CDR3 is 14 amino acids. V dropped 7 bases and J dropped 4 bases, with 14 bases sitting between them. Here the CDR3 DNA reads TGTGCCAGCACCGCGGCGGGGTCATACAATGAGCAGTTCTTC. Protein: CASTAAGSYNEQFF.

This chain connects TRBV6-2 or TRBV6-3 to TRBJ2-2; the D gene is possibly TRBD1 (6 bases). From germline, CDR1 is MNHEY and CDR2 SVGEGT. The CDR3 consists of 17 residues. With 5 bases removed from V and 1 base from J, the gap between germline ends came to 17 bases. CDR3 DNA sequence: TGTGCCAGCAGTCAAAATCCGGGACATCAGAACACCGGGGAGCTGTTTTTT. It specifies CASSQNPGHQNTGELFF.

The V and J genes are TRBV6-1 and TRBJ1-3, with no clear D. Germline CDR1 MNHNS, CDR2 SASEGT. The CDR3 spans 16 residues. V lost 3 bases, J lost 4 bases, and 16 bases lay in between. DNA of the CDR3: TGTGCCAGCAGTGAGAGTGGCGGGGAAAGGGGAAACACCATATATTTT. Amino acid sequence: CASSESGGERGNTIYF.

There are many counts of this clone. The rearrangement uses TRBV6-5 and TRBJ2-2; 8 bases line up with TRBD1. Looked up from germline, CDR1 is MNHEY and CDR2 is SVGAGI. V lost 7 bases and J lost 5; bases outside the gene matches: 6. This CDR3 contains 14 residues. CDR3 sequence (DNA): TGTGCCAGCACCCAGGACAGGGCGACCGGGGAGCTGTTTTTT. Its protein is CASTQDRATGELFF.

The chain joins TRBV10-3 to TRBJ1-1; unclear D gene. Germline assignment: CDR1 ENHRY and CDR2 SYGVKD. Trimming left V 2 bases short and J 8 bases short, with 6 bases between. This CDR3 is 11 amino acids long. The CDR3 protein is CAISEAGEAFF. The CDR3 nucleotides are TGTGCCATCAGTGAGGCAGGAGAAGCTTTCTTT.

V gene TRBV11-3 combines with J gene TRBJ2-2, with 9 bases fitting TRBD1. The CDR3 loop spans 16 amino acids. The germline V gene has CDR1 SGHNT and CDR2 YENEEA. The trim removed 5 bases at V and 3 bases at J, leaving 7 bases unmatched. CDR3 sequence reads: CASSRGDRVDTGELFF. CDR3 nucleotides: TGTGCCAGCAGCCGAGGGGACAGGGTAGACACCGGGGAGCTGTTTTTT.

The V and J genes are TRBV3-1 (or the pseudogene TRBV3-2) and TRBJ1-1; D not resolved. CDR1 is LGHDT, CDR2 YNNKEL, per germline (reference sequence). This CDR3 has 13 amino acids. Trimming left V 3 bases short and J 0 bases short, with 5 bases between. The CDR3 region is CASSQGLNTEAFF. The DNA for the CDR3 is TGTGCCAGCAGCCAGGGCCTGAACACTGAAGCTTTCTTT.

The gene calls are TRBV2 and TRBJ2-6; D is unresolved. Germline V gene sequence: CDR1 SNHLY, CDR2 FYNNEI. The ends were cut back, 5 bases at V and 0 bases at J, with 11 bases in the middle. This CDR3 contains 16 residues. The CDR3 DNA reads TGTGCCAGCAGTCTCGCGAAGAGCTCTGGGGCCAACGTCCTGACTTTC. The encoded protein is CASSLAKSSGANVLTF.

Concerning this clone itself: This sample includes further DNA sequences coding for the same CDR3. The chain uses TRBV12-3 or TRBV12-4 and TRBJ1-1; possibly TRBD1 for D (5 bases). With 3 bases removed from V and 1 base from J, the gap between germline ends came to 6 bases. CDR3 size: 13 residues. The CDR3 DNA reads as TGTGCCAGCAGTTTGGGGGGGAACACTGAAGCTTTCTTT. This sequence encodes CASSLGGNTEAFF.

The V and J genes are TRBV5-1 and TRBJ1-5; TRBD1 aligns across 12 bases. Trimming removed 4 bases from V and 7 bases from J; junction bases left unmatched: 12. CDR1 SGHRS and CDR2 YFSETQ come from the germline V gene. This CDR3 spans 17 amino acids. The CDR3 DNA follows: TGCGCCAGCAGCCCTCAACCGGGACAGGGGGCCAACCAGCCCCAGCATTTT. This gives the protein CASSPQPGQGANQPQHF.

This clone came up a few times. This chain connects TRBV27 to TRBJ2-7; D might be TRBD1 (6 bases). V dropped 5 bases and J dropped 2 bases, with 19 bases sitting between them. Per germline, CDR1 MNHEY and CDR2 SMNVEV (reference sequence). The CDR3 runs 16 residues. The CDR3 bases are TGTGCCAGCAGTCTCGGCTCTTCGGACAGACCCTACGAGCAGTACTTC. It translates to CASSLGSSDRPYEQYF.

The V call is TRBV5-1, the J call TRBJ2-5, with D perhaps matching TRBD1 (6 bases). V was pared by 0 bases and J by 4 bases, with 10 bases between. Germline V gene data show CDR1 as SGHRS and CDR2 as YFSETQ. This CDR3 spans 14 amino acids. Here the CDR3 reads CASSLAGQRETQYF. In DNA form, the CDR3 reads TGCGCCAGCAGCTTGGCCGGACAGCGAGAGACCCAGTACTTC.

The J gene is TRBJ2-7, the V gene TRBV28, with TRBD1 matching 9 bases. V trimming: 8 bases; J trimming: 0 bases; junction bases outside the gene matches: 8. There are 15 residues in the CDR3. Germline V gene sequence: CDR1 MDHEN, CDR2 SYDVKM. The CDR3 DNA reads TGTGCCAGCGGGGACGGGACAGGGATCTCCTACGAGCAGTACTTC. This gives the protein CASGDGTGISYEQYF.

The chain combines TRBV29-1 with TRBJ2-3; a weak D match, TRBD2 (5 bases). Germline-derived CDR1 and CDR2 are SQVTM and ANQGSEA. The V and J ends lost 7 bases and 6 bases respectively, with 11 bases between them. This CDR3 comprises 11 residues. This CDR3 reads CSGEPVDTQYF. For the CDR3, the DNA is TGCAGCGGGGAGCCCGTGGATACGCAGTATTTT.

The J gene is TRBJ1-5, the V gene TRBV18, with 9 bases matching TRBD1. The CDR3 loop spans 15 amino acids. The V segment lost 5 bases and the J segment 1 base; nucleotides outside the gene matches: 3. Looked up from germline, CDR1 is KGHSH and CDR2 is LQKENI. The DNA for the CDR3 is TGTGCCAGCTCATCGGGACAGGGAAGCAATCAGCCCCAGCATTTT. Translated: CASSSGQGSNQPQHF.

V gene TRBV12-5 combines with J gene TRBJ1-1; 8 bases line up with TRBD1. CDR1 is LGHNT and CDR2 is FRNRAP in the germline V gene. The CDR3 has 18 residues. After removal of 2 bases from V and 3 bases from J, the junction contained 14 bases not matched to a gene. CDR3 protein: CASGLTGQGGLRDTEAFF. The CDR3 DNA sequence: TGTGCTAGTGGTTTGACCGGACAGGGTGGTCTAAGGGACACTGAAGCTTTCTTT.

This clone came up once. The genes are TRBV10-2 and TRBJ2-1, with 8 positions matching TRBD1. The V gene's germline CDR1 is WSHSY and CDR2 SAAADI. CDR3 length: 16 amino acids. V lost 4 bases, J lost 4 bases, and 9 bases stayed unmatched. Written as DNA, the CDR3 is TGCGCCAGCAGTGTCGCCGGACAGGGCTATTACAATGAGCAGTTCTTC. Translation gives CASSVAGQGYYNEQFF.